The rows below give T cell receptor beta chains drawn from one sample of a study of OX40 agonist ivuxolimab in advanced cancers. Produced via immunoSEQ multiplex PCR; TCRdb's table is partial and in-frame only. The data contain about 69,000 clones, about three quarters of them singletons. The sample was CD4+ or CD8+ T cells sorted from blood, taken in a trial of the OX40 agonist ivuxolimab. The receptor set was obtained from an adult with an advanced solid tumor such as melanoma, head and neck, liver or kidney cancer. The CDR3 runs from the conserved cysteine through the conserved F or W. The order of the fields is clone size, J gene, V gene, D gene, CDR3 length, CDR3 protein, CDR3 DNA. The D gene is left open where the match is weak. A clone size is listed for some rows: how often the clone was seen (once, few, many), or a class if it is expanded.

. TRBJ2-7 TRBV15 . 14 CATSRDLGGREQYF TGTGCCACCAGCAGAGATCTAGGGGGGCGAGAGCAGTACTTC
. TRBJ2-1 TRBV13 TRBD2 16 CASSLGRGGSYNEQFF TGTGCCAGCAGCTTAGGGCGGGGGGGCTCCTACAATGAGCAGTTCTTC
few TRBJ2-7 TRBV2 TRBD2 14 CASRPSGTSGKCNF TGTGCCAGCAGACCATCCGGGACTAGCGGCAAGTGTAACTTC
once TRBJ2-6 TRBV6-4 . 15 CASSQQGSGANVLTF TGTGCCAGCAGCCAACAGGGCTCTGGGGCCAACGTCCTGACTTTC
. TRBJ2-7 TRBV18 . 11 CASSSSYEQYF TGTGCCAGCTCAAGTTCCTACGAGCAGTACTTC
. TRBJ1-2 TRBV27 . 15 CASSLHRVPNYGYTF TGTGCCAGCAGTCTTCACAGGGTGCCTAACTATGGCTACACCTTC
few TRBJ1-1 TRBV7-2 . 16 CASSLDSAQGVTEAFF TGTGCCAGCAGCTTAGACAGTGCACAGGGCGTCACTGAAGCTTTCTTT
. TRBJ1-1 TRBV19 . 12 CASSPDRGKAFF TGTGCCAGTAGTCCGGACAGAGGGAAAGCTTTCTTT
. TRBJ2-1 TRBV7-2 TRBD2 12 CASSQPGLVQFF TGTGCCAGCAGCCAACCGGGACTAGTGCAGTTCTTC
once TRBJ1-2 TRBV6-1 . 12 CASSETNYGYTF TGTGCCAGCAGTGAAACTAACTATGGCTACACCTTC
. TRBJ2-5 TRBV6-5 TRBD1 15 CASSRLGQGSQTQYF TGTGCCAGCAGTCGGCTGGGACAGGGGAGTCAGACCCAGTACTTC
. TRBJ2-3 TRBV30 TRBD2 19 CAWSSYLAGTHYNTDTQYF TGTGCCTGGAGTAGCTATCTAGCGGGGACCCACTATAACACAGATACGCAGTATTTT
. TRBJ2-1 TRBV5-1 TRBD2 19 CASSRRGRGGGSSYNEQFF TGCGCCAGCAGCCGCCGGGGTCGCGGGGGGGGCAGCTCCTACAATGAGCAGTTCTTC
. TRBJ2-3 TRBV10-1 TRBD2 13 CATSGGSGDTQYF TGCGCCACGAGCGGGGGCTCGGGGGATACGCAGTATTTT
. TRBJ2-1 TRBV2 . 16 CASRASWGIRGNEQFF TGTGCCAGCAGGGCCTCGTGGGGGATAAGGGGCAATGAGCAGTTCTTC
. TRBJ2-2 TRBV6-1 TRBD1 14 CASSATGYTGELFF TGTGCCAGCAGCGCGACAGGGTACACCGGGGAGCTGTTTTTT
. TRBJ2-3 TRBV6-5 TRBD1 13 CATRQGSTDTQYF TGTGCCACACGACAGGGCAGCACAGATACGCAGTATTTT
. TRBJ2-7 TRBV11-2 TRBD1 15 CASSPDGTGVYEQYF TGTGCCAGCAGCCCGGACGGGACAGGGGTCTACGAGCAGTACTTC
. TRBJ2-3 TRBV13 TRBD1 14 CASSLGTGTDTQYF TGTGCCAGCAGCCTAGGGACAGGGACAGATACGCAGTATTTT
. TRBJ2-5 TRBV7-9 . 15 CASSPQATGQETQYF TGTGCCAGCAGCCCCCAAGCGACAGGCCAAGAGACCCAGTACTTC
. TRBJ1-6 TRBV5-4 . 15 CASSRKEAHNSPLHF TGTGCCAGCAGCCGAAAGGAGGCGCATAATTCACCCCTCCACTTT
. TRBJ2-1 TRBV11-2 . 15 CASSLDRSSYNEQFF TGTGCCAGCAGCTTAGACCGTAGCTCCTACAATGAGCAGTTCTTC
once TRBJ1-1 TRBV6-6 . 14 CASSYETPNTEAFF TGTGCCAGCAGTTATGAGACTCCGAACACTGAAGCTTTCTTT
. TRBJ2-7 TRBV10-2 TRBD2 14 CASKPGLATYEQYF TGCGCCAGCAAGCCGGGACTAGCTACCTACGAGCAGTACTTC
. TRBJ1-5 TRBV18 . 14 CASSRGVDNQPQHF TGTGCCAGCTCACGTGGGGTGGACAATCAGCCCCAGCATTTT